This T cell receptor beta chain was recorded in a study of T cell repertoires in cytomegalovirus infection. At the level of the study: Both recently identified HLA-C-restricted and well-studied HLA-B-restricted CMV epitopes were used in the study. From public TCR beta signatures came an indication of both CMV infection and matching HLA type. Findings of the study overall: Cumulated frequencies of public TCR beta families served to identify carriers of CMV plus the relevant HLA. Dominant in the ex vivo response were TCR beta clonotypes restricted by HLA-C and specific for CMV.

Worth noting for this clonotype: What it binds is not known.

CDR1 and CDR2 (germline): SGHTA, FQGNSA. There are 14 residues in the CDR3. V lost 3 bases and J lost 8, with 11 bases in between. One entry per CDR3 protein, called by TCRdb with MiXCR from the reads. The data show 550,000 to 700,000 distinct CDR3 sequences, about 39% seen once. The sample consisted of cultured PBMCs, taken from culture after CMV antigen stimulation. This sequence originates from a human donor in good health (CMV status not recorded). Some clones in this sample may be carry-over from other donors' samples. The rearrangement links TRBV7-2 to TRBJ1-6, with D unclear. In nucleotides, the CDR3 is TGTGCCAGCAGCTTTCGGTATCGGGATTCACCCCTCCACTTT. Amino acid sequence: CASSFRYRDSPLHF.